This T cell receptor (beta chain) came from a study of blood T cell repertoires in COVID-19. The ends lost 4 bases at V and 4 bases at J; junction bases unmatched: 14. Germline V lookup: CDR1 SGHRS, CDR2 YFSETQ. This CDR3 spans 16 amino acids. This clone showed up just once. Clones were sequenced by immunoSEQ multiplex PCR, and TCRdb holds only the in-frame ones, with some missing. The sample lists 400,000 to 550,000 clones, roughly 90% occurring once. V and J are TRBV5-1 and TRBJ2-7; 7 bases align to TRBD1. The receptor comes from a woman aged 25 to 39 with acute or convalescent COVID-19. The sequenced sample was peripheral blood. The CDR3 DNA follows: TGCGCCAGCAGCCCAAGGCCGGAGACAGGGTTTTACGAGCAGTACTTC. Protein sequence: CASSPRPETGFYEQYF.